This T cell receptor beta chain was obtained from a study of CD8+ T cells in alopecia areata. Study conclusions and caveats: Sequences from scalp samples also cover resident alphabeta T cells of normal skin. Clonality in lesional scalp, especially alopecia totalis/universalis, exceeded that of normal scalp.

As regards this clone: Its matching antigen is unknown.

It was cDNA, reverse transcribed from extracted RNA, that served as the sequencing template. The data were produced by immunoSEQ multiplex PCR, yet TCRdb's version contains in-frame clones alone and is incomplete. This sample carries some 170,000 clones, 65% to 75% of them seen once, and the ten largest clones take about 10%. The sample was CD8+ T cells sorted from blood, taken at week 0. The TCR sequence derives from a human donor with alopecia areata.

The CDR3, as DNA: TGTGCCAGCTCCCTCTCCGGGCAGCGTAATTCACCCCTCCACTTT. This encodes CASSLSGQRNSPLHF. This chain joins TRBV10-3 and TRBJ1-6; D uncertain. Trimming took off 10 bases at V and 6 bases at J, with 19 bases between the two ends. This CDR3 contains 15 residues. Germline CDR1 is ENHRY and CDR2 is SYGVKD.